A single T cell receptor (beta chain) is shown here with its context. Trimming cost V 4 bases and J 3 bases, with 9 bases left between them. This CDR3 contains 13 residues. Germline V gene lookup returns CDR1 LNHDA and CDR2 SQIVND (reference sequence). Per the authors' pipeline: Reference gene primers were amplified, and this amplification served to estimate nucleated cell counts. Assay: immunoSEQ multiplex PCR; the TCRdb copy retains only in-frame clones and omits some. Clonal size and the V and J genes are those of that table, whereas D and trimming came from the DNA. This table has about 93,000 clones, roughly 85% appearing once. This specimen belongs to a study of blood T cell repertoires in COVID-19. Study-level background: Donors in the United States, Italy and Spain gave samples during acute or convalescent COVID-19.

The receptor comes from a human donor in a cohort sampled during active COVID-19. The chain recombines TRBV19 with TRBJ2-5; unclear D gene. Sequencing was performed on peripheral blood. As DNA, the CDR3 is TGTGCCAGTAGTACTAGTGAAGAAGAGACCCAGTACTTC. This encodes CASSTSEEETQYF.